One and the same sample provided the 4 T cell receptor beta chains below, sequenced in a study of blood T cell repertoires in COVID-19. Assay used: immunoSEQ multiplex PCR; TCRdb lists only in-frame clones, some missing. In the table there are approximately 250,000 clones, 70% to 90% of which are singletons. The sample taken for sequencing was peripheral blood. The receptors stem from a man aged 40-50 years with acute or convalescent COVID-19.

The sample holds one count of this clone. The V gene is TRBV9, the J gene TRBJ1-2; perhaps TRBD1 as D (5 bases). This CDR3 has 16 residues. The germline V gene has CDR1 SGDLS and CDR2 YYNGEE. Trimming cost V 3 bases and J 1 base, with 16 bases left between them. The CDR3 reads CASSATRGRLNYGYTF. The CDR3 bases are TGTGCCAGCAGCGCGACTAGGGGACGGCTTAACTATGGCTACACCTTC. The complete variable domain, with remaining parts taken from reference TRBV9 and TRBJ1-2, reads DSGVTQTPKHLITATGQRVTLRCSPRSGDLSVYWYQQSLDQGLQFLIQYYNGEERAKGNILERFSAQQFPDLHSELNLSSLELGDSALYFCASSATRGRLNYGYTFGSGTRLTVV.

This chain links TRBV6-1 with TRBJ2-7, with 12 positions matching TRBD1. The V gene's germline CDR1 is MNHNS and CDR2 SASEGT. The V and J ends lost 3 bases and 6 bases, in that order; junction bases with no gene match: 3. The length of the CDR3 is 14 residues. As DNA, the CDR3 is TGTGCCAGCAGTGAGAGGGACAGGGGGCCCGAGCAGTACTTC. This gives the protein CASSERDRGPEQYF.

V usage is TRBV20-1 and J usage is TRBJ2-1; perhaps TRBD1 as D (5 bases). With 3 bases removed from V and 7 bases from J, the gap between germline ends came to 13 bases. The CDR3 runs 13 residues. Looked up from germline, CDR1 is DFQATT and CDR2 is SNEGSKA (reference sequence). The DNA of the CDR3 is TGCAGTGCTAGTAAAGGGGTCGGTAATGAGCAGTTCTTC. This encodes CSASKGVGNEQFF.

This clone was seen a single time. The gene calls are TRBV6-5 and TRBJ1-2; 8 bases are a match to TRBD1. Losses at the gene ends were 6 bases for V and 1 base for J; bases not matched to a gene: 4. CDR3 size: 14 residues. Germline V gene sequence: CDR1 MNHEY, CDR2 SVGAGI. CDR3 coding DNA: TGTGCCAGCAGCGTGACAGGGGTTAACTATGGCTACACCTTC. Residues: CASSVTGVNYGYTF.